The 8 T cell receptor beta chains below come from one sample, sequenced in a study of lymphopenia after photon versus proton radiotherapy. Profiling relied on immunoSEQ multiplex PCR, and the TCRdb table lists in-frame clones only, not all of them. This sample has 25,000 or so clones, with approximately 85% found just once. The material was peripheral blood, obtained from a patient treated with photon-based radiotherapy. The receptor set was obtained from a young man with gastric cancer.

The chain links TRBV19 to TRBJ2-3, with 7 bases that match TRBD2. This CDR3 is built from 15 residues. CDR1 and CDR2 from the germline V gene are LNHDA and SQIVND (reference sequence). V dropped 5 bases and J dropped 4; count of bases not matched to a gene: 9. CDR3 bases: TGTGCCAGTAGTCCCGACGTCCTAGCGGCAGATACGCAGTATTTT. Translating it yields CASSPDVLAADTQYF.

This clone is categorized as large (0.1 to 1%). The gene calls are TRBV2 and TRBJ2-3; no definite D call. Trimming cost V 4 bases and J 4 bases, with 12 bases left between them. The CDR3 has 14 residues. Germline CDR1 is SNHLY and CDR2 is FYNNEI. The CDR3 nucleotides read TGTGCCAGCAGTGTGTTGGTCCGCGCAGATACGCAGTATTTT. The encoded protein is CASSVLVRADTQYF.

The J gene is TRBJ1-4, the V gene TRBV16; no firm D call. The ends were cut back, 0 bases at V and 6 bases at J, with 5 bases in the middle. In germline, CDR1 is KGHSY, CDR2 FQNENV. CDR3 size: 13 residues. The CDR3 loop is CASSQSMDEKLFF. The CDR3 DNA sequence: TGTGCCAGCAGCCAATCAATGGATGAAAAACTGTTTTTT.

V usage is TRBV19 and J usage is TRBJ2-5; D unresolved. This CDR3 is built from 12 residues. The germline CDR1 and CDR2 sequences are LNHDA and SQIVND (reference sequence). V dropped 4 bases and J dropped 0 bases, with 3 bases sitting between them. CDR3 sequence reads: CASSNDQETQYF. The DNA of the CDR3 is TGTGCCAGTAGTAACGACCAAGAGACCCAGTACTTC.

The chain joins TRBV11-2 to TRBJ2-3, with no clear D. Germline assignment: CDR1 SGHAT and CDR2 FQNNGV. The length of the CDR3 is 14 residues. V was cut by 5 bases and J by 2 bases, with 11 bases left in between. CDR3 DNA sequence: TGTGCCAGCAGCCCTCAGACCCTCACAGATACGCAGTATTTT. Its translation is CASSPQTLTDTQYF.

V and J are TRBV18 and TRBJ2-1, with 10 bases aligning to TRBD1. V gave up 0 bases and J gave up 7 bases; unmatched junction bases: 6. The CDR3 consists of 16 residues. CDR1 is KGHSH, CDR2 LQKENI, per germline. The CDR3 DNA follows: TGTGCCAGCTCACCACCCGGGACAGGGGTAATTAATGAGCAGTTCTTC. This translates into CASSPPGTGVINEQFF.

This chain uses TRBV18 with TRBJ2-3; the match to TRBD2 covers 14 bases. This CDR3 has 21 amino acids. From germline, CDR1 is KGHSH and CDR2 LQKENI. Trimming took 2 bases from V and 0 from J; bases not matched to a gene: 13. CDR3 nucleotide sequence: TGTGCCAGCTCACCAGCTCCGGGACTAGCGGGAGCACAAACTAGCACAGATACGCAGTATTTT. As protein: CASSPAPGLAGAQTSTDTQYF.

This clone was detected only a few times. This chain links TRBV19 with TRBJ1-5; TRBD1 agrees at 7 bases. Germline trimming cut 5 bases from V and 7 bases from J; bases unmatched to any gene: 14. The CDR3 has 16 residues. CDR1 and CDR2 (germline): LNHDA, SQIVND (reference sequence). CDR3 nucleotides: TGTGCCAGTAGTCTCCGGGACAGCCTCGAGGGCCAGCCCCAGCATTTT. Its protein is CASSLRDSLEGQPQHF.